The 22 T cell receptor beta chains below come from one sample, sequenced in a study of cytomegalovirus exposure and HLA in healthy donors. PCR involved 60 Vbeta and 13 Jbeta primers. Here immunoSEQ multiplex PCR was the method, and the copy in TCRdb shows in-frame clones only, minus some. The sample shows 150,000 to 200,000 clones, 70% to 80% of them seen only once. The sequencing input was PBMCs. The receptors here all came from a man in his forties in good health and CMV-seronegative.

The V and J genes are TRBV27 and TRBJ1-5; 10 bases line up with TRBD1. With 8 bases clipped from V and 7 bases from J, the junction kept 8 bases outside the gene matches. Germline CDR1 and CDR2: MNHEY and SMNVEV (reference sequence). The CDR3 is 14 amino acids. The CDR3 spells CASGDRGRTQPQHF. The CDR3 DNA reads TGTGCCAGCGGGGACAGGGGCCGCACCCAGCCCCAGCATTTT.

This clone has a handful of counts. The J gene is TRBJ1-1, the V gene TRBV25-1; 12 nucleotides match TRBD1. The CDR3 runs 13 residues. The germline CDR1 and CDR2 sequences are MGHDK and SYGVNS. The trim removed 5 bases at V and 9 bases at J, leaving 4 bases unmatched. CDR3 residues: CASSTGTGGQAFF. DNA of the CDR3: TGTGCCAGCAGTACCGGGACAGGGGGCCAAGCTTTCTTT.

The gene calls are TRBV5-1 and TRBJ2-5; tentatively, D is TRBD2 (5 bases). The assigned J gene may be wrong: the sequence end matches TRBJ2-7 better. Per the germline V gene, CDR1 is SGHRS and CDR2 is YFSETQ. This CDR3 region has 14 residues. The CDR3 loop is CASSLDGNTYEQYF. CDR3 sequence (DNA): TGCGCCAGCAGCTTGGACGGGAATACCTACGAGCAGTACTTC.

CDR3 residues: CASSLDMNYGYTF. CDR3 DNA: TGTGCCAGCAGCCTTGACATGAACTATGGCTACACCTTC. The chain recombines TRBV6-5 with TRBJ1-2; no firm D call. This CDR3 region has 13 residues. The V end was cut by 6 bases, the J end by 2 bases, with 10 bases between. Germline CDR1 and CDR2: MNHEY and SVGAGI.

The chain is built from TRBV30 and TRBJ2-1, with a tentative D call TRBD1 (7 bases). Germline assignment: CDR1 GTSNPN and CDR2 SVGIG (reference sequence). Trimming removed 7 bases from V and 8 bases from J, with 24 bases in between. The CDR3 runs 15 residues. For the CDR3, the DNA is TGTGCCTCCAGACCGGGCAGGGGGGTTGAGGATGAGCAGTTCTTC. It encodes CASRPGRGVEDEQFF.

This clone occurred a few times. The chain uses TRBV2 and TRBJ2-5, with D possibly matching TRBD1 (6 bases). Trimming pared 5 bases from V and 7 bases from J, leaving 11 bases between. The CDR3 loop spans 12 amino acids. The germline CDR1 and CDR2 sequences are SNHLY and FYNNEI. CDR3 in DNA: TGTGCCAGCAGTTCCTTAGGGGGGACCCAGTACTTC. Translation gives CASSSLGGTQYF.

This clone came up once. The junction and the germline gene differ at one end; a read error may be behind it. The chain is built from TRBV7-9 and TRBJ2-7; 9 nucleotides line up with TRBD1. This CDR3 comprises 14 residues. CDR1 and CDR2 (germline): SEHNR, FQNEAQ (reference sequence). CDR3 sequence: CSSSLDRGGDEQYF. In nucleotides, the CDR3 is TGTTCCAGCAGCTTAGACAGGGGGGGGGACGAGCAGTACTTC.

The rearrangement uses TRBV7-2 and TRBJ2-1, with TRBD2 matching over 14 bases. V gave up 5 bases and J gave up 0 bases; unmatched junction bases: 9. Germline V gene sequence: CDR1 SGHTA, CDR2 FQGNSA. This CDR3 region has 19 residues. The CDR3 loop reads CASSPAGLAGVSSYNEQFF. CDR3 DNA: TGTGCCAGCAGCCCAGCGGGACTAGCGGGGGTGAGCTCCTACAATGAGCAGTTCTTC.

The chain joins TRBV2 to TRBJ2-7, with 12 bases fitting TRBD2. The V and J ends lost 9 bases and 2 bases, in that order; junction bases with no gene match: 5. Germline CDR1 is SNHLY and CDR2 is FYNNEI. The CDR3 runs 14 residues. CDR3 DNA sequence: TGTGCCAGTCGACTAGCGGGGGTCGCCTACGAGCAGTACTTC. Protein product: CASRLAGVAYEQYF.

DNA for the CDR3: TGTGCCAGCAGCCGCCGGGGGGACAGGGGGTGGGAAAACTATGGCTACACCTTC. It codes for CASSRRGDRGWENYGYTF. The J gene is TRBJ1-2, the V gene TRBV7-9; TRBD1 matches at 11 bases. Germline loops: CDR1 SEHNR, CDR2 FQNEAQ (reference sequence). The CDR3 spans 18 residues. Losses at the gene ends were 5 bases for V and 2 bases for J; bases not matched to a gene: 13.

This chain joins TRBV27 and TRBJ2-7; 7 bases agree with TRBD1. Unmatched junction bases numbered 7, after V lost 5 bases and J lost 6 bases. This CDR3 has 13 amino acids. Germline lookup yields CDR1 MNHEY and CDR2 SMNVEV (reference sequence). In DNA form, the CDR3 reads TGTGCCAGCAGTCATAGACAGGGTGGCGAGCAGTACTTC. This encodes CASSHRQGGEQYF.

The sample holds a few counts of this clone. The chain recombines TRBV5-4 with TRBJ1-2; TRBD1 matches 8 bases. The germline CDR1 and CDR2 sequences are SGHNT and YYREEE (reference sequence). The CDR3 consists of 14 residues. The V segment lost 4 bases and the J segment 7 bases; nucleotides outside the gene matches: 9. The CDR3 DNA is TGTGCCAGCAGCCAGGGACAGGAAAGAGGTGGCTACACCTTC. Its translation: CASSQGQERGGYTF.

This clone came up once. The CDR3 is CASSLSPRDRGSNSPLHF. The CDR3 DNA follows: TGCGCCAGCAGCCTCTCCCCTCGGGACAGGGGGTCTAATTCACCCCTCCACTTT. V gene TRBV5-1 combines with J gene TRBJ1-6, with 11 bases aligning to TRBD1. Trimming took 4 bases from V and 6 from J; bases not matched to a gene: 12. CDR3 size: 18 residues. Germline CDR1 and CDR2: SGHRS and YFSETQ.

The chain employs TRBV7-6 and TRBJ2-6; 9 bases agree with TRBD1. The V segment lost 5 bases and the J segment 3 bases; nucleotides outside the gene matches: 8. Looked up from germline, CDR1 is SGHVS and CDR2 is FNYEAQ. This CDR3 spans 17 amino acids. The DNA for the CDR3 is TGTGCCAGCAGCCGGACAGGGGCGCGACTTGGGGCCAACGTCCTGACTTTC. As protein: CASSRTGARLGANVLTF.

This clone was found once. The chain is built from TRBV2 and TRBJ1-5, with TRBD1 matching 9 bases. This CDR3 contains 13 residues. J gave up 6 bases and V 6 bases, and 3 bases lay outside the gene matches. Germline-derived CDR1 and CDR2 are SNHLY and FYNNEI. This chain's CDR3 is CASRTGGVQPQHF. For the CDR3, the DNA is TGTGCCAGCAGGACAGGGGGAGTTCAGCCCCAGCATTTT.

This clone turned up a few times. The chain joins TRBV6-6 to TRBJ2-7, with 9 bases lining up with TRBD2. Germline V gene data show CDR1 as MNHNY and CDR2 as SVGAGI (reference sequence). J was trimmed by 5 bases and V by 5 bases; bases with no gene match: 10. The CDR3 length is 15 residues. The CDR3 spells CASSMSGTSTDEQYF. The CDR3 region has the DNA TGTGCCAGCAGTATGTCTGGGACTAGCACAGACGAGCAGTACTTC.

The V call is TRBV4-1, the J call TRBJ2-7; tentative D call: TRBD1 (5 bases). The CDR3 is 16 amino acids. V shed 4 bases and J shed 1 base, with 17 bases lying between them. Germline CDR1 is MGHRA and CDR2 is YSYEKL. The CDR3 loop reads CASSLTAGISSYEQYF. As DNA, the CDR3 is TGCGCCAGCAGCCTCACAGCAGGGATTTCTTCCTACGAGCAGTACTTC.

The J gene is TRBJ2-5, the V gene TRBV6-1, with D possibly matching TRBD2 (7 bases). V lost 6 bases to trimming and J lost 1 base, with 12 bases between them. Germline CDR1 is MNHNS and CDR2 is SASEGT. The CDR3 sequence is 14 residues long. The CDR3 spells CASRGRGGQETQYF. CDR3 sequence (DNA): TGTGCCAGCAGAGGTAGGGGGGGCCAAGAGACCCAGTACTTC.

This clone occurred once. V usage is TRBV5-1 and J usage is TRBJ2-7; 10 bases match TRBD1. CDR3 length: 17 residues. CDR1 is SGHRS, CDR2 YFSETQ, per germline. The V gene end was trimmed by 3 bases and the J gene end by 3 bases; junction bases not matched to a gene: 12. The CDR3 here is CASSSSLPGQGFYEQYF. In DNA, the CDR3 is TGCGCCAGCAGCTCGTCACTACCGGGACAGGGGTTCTACGAGCAGTACTTC.

The table lists this clone with a count of one. V gene TRBV4-1 combines with J gene TRBJ2-3; D is perhaps TRBD2 (6 bases). Between the trimmed V and J ends, which lost 0 bases and 12 bases, there was a span of 19 bases. Germline lookup yields CDR1 MGHRA and CDR2 YSYEKL. This CDR3 is 15 amino acids long. DNA of the CDR3: TGCGCCAGCAGCCAAGAGGCGGGCTGGGGGACTTCCCAGTATTTT. Protein: CASSQEAGWGTSQYF.

V and J are TRBV4-1 and TRBJ2-5; the match to TRBD2 covers 10 bases. With V trimmed by 3 bases and J by 2 bases, 6 bases remained unmatched. The CDR3 totals 16 residues. The germline V gene encodes CDR1 MGHRA and CDR2 YSYEKL. CDR3 region: CASSQLNSGGQETQYF. The CDR3 DNA reads as TGCGCCAGCAGCCAGTTAAATAGCGGGGGGCAAGAGACCCAGTACTTC.

The chain carries TRBV6-5 and TRBJ2-2; perhaps TRBD1 as D (5 bases). V lost 3 bases and J lost 6, with 11 bases in between. Germline values: CDR1 MNHEY, CDR2 SVGAGI. The CDR3 has 14 residues. CDR3 nucleotides: TGTGCCAGCAGTTATCGCAGGGTAGCCGGGGAGCTGTTTTTT. Protein product: CASSYRRVAGELFF.